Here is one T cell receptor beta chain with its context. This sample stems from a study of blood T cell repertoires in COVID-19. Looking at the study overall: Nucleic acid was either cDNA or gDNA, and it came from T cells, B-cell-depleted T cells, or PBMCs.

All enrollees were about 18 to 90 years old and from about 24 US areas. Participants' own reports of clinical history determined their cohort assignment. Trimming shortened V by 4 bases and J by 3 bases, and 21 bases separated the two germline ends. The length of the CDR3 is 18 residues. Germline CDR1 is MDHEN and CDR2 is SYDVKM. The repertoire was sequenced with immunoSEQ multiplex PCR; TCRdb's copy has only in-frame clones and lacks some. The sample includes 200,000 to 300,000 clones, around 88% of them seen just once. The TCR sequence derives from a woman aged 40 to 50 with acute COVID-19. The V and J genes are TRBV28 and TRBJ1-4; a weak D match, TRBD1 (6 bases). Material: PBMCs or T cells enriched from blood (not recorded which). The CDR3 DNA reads TGTGCCAGCAGTTCCGCTCAGGGGACGCCAGGGGCTAATGAAAAACTGTTTTTT. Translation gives CASSSAQGTPGANEKLFF.